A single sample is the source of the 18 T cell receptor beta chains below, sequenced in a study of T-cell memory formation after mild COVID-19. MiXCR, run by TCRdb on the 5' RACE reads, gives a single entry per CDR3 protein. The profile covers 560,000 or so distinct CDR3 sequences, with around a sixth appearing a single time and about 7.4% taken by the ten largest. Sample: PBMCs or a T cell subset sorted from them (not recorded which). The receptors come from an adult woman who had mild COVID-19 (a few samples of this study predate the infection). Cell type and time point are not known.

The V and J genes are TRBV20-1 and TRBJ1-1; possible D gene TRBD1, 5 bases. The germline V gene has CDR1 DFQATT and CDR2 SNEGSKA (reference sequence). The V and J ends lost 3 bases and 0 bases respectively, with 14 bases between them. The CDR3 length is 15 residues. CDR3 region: CSASEGAGVNTEAFF. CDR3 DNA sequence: TGCAGTGCTAGTGAAGGGGCGGGGGTGAACACTGAAGCTTTCTTT.

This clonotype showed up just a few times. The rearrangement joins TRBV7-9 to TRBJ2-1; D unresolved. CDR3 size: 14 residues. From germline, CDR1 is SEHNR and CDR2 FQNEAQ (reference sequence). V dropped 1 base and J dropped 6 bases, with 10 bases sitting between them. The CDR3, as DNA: TGTGCCAGCAGCTTAGGACCACCGTTCAATGAGCAGTTCTTC. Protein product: CASSLGPPFNEQFF.

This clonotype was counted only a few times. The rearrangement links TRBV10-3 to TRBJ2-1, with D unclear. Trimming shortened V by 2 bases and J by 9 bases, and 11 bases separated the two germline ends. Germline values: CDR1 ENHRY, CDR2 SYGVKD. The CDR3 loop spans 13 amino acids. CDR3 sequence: CAISEEERAEQFF. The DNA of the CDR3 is TGTGCCATCAGTGAGGAGGAACGGGCTGAGCAGTTCTTC.

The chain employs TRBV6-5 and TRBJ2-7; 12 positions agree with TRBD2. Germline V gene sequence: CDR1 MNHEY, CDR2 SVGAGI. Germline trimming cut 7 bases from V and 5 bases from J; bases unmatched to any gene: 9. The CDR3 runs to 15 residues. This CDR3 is CASKETSGSYHEQYF. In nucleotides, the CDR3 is TGTGCCAGCAAAGAGACTAGCGGGAGTTACCACGAGCAGTACTTC.

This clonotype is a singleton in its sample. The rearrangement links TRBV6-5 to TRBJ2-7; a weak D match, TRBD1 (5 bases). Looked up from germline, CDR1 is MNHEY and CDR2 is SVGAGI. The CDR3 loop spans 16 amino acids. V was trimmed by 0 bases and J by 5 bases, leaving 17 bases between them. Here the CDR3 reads CASSYSSGFSRDEQYF. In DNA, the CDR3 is TGTGCCAGCAGTTACTCGTCAGGGTTTAGTCGGGACGAGCAGTACTTC.

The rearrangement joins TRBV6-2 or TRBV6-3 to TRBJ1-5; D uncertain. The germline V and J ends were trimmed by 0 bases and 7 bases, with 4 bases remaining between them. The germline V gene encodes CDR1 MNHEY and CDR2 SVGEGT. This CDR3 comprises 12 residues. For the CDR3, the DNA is TGTGCCAGCAGTTACTCTTTCCAGCCCCAGCATTTT. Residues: CASSYSFQPQHF.

CDR3: CASSQEAGLGETQYF. CDR3 sequence (DNA): TGTGCCAGCAGCCAAGAAGCGGGGTTAGGAGAGACCCAGTACTTC. The V and J genes are TRBV3-1 and TRBJ2-5; 7 bases fit TRBD2. The CDR3 is 15 residues long. CDR1 is LGHDT and CDR2 is YNNKEL in the germline V gene (reference sequence). After removal of 0 bases from V and 4 bases from J, the junction contained 5 bases not matched to a gene.

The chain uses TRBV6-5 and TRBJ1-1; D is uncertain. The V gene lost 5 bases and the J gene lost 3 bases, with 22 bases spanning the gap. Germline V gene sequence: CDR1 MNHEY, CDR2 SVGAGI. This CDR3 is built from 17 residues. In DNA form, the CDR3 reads TGTGCCAGCAGTCCCGTCACTCCAAGATATTTGGACACTGAAGCTTTCTTT. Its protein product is CASSPVTPRYLDTEAFF.

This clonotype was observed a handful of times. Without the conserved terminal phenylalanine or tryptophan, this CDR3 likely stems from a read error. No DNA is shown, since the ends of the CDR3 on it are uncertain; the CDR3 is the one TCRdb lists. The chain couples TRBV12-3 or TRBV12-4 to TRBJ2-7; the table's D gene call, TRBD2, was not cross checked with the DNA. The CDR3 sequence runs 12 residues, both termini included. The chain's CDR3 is CASSSLAGYLFL.

In nucleotides, the CDR3 is TGTGCCAGTAGTATGGTACAGAAAAATCAGCCCCAGCATTTT. It is translated as CASSMVQKNQPQHF. The chain employs TRBV19 and TRBJ1-5; D is undetermined. CDR1 LNHDA and CDR2 SQIVND come from the germline V gene (reference sequence). V was pared by 3 bases and J by 4 bases, with 10 bases between. The length of the CDR3 is 14 residues.

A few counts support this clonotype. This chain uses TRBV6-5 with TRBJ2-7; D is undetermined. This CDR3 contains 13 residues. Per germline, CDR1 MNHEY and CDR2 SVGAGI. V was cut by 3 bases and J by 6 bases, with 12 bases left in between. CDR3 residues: CASSYTSVFEQYF. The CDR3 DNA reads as TGTGCCAGCAGTTATACTTCAGTATTCGAGCAGTACTTC.

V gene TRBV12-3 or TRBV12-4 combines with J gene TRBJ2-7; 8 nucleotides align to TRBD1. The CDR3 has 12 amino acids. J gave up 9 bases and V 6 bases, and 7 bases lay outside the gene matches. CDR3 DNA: TGTGCCAGCAGCCCAGACAGGGGCAGGCAGTACTTC. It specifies CASSPDRGRQYF.

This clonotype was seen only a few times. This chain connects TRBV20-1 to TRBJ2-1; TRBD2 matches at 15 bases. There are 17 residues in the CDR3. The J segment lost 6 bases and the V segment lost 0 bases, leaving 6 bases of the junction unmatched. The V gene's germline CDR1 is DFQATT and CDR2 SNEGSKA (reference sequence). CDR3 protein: CSAREPGLAGGGNEQFF. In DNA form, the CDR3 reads TGCAGTGCTAGAGAGCCGGGACTAGCGGGAGGAGGCAATGAGCAGTTCTTC.

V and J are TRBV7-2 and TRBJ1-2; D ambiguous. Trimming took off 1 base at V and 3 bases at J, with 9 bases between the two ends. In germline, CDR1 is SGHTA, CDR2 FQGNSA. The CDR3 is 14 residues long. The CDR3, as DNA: TGTGCCAGCAGCTTAGGGGTGAGGGACTATGGCTACACCTTC. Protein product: CASSLGVRDYGYTF.

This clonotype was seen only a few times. CDR3 loop: CSARKEWGTYNEQFF. CDR3 in DNA: TGCAGTGCTAGAAAAGAATGGGGGACCTACAATGAGCAGTTCTTC. The chain carries TRBV20-1 and TRBJ2-1; D may correspond to TRBD1 or TRBD2 (5 bases each). The CDR3 covers 15 residues. The germline gives CDR1 DFQATT, CDR2 SNEGSKA (reference sequence). V lost 2 bases to trimming and J lost 2 bases, with 13 bases between them.

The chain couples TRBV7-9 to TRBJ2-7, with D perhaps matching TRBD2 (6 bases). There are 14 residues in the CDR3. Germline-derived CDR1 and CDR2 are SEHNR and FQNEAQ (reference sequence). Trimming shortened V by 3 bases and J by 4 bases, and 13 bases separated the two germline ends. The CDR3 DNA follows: TGTGCCAGCAGCTTGGACTACCTCATTTACGAGCAGTACTTC. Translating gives CASSLDYLIYEQYF.

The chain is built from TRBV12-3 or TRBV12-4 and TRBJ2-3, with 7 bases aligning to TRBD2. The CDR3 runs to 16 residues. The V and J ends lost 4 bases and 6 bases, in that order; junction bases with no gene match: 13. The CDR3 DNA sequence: TGTGCCAGCAGTTCCCCCCGACTAGCTGCGGAGGATACGCAGTATTTT. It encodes CASSSPRLAAEDTQYF.

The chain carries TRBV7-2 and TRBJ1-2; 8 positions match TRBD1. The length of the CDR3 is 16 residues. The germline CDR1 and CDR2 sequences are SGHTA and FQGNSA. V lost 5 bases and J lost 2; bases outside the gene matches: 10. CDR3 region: CASSGGGTGTNYGYTF. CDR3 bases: TGTGCCAGCAGCGGAGGGGGGACAGGAACCAACTATGGCTACACCTTC.